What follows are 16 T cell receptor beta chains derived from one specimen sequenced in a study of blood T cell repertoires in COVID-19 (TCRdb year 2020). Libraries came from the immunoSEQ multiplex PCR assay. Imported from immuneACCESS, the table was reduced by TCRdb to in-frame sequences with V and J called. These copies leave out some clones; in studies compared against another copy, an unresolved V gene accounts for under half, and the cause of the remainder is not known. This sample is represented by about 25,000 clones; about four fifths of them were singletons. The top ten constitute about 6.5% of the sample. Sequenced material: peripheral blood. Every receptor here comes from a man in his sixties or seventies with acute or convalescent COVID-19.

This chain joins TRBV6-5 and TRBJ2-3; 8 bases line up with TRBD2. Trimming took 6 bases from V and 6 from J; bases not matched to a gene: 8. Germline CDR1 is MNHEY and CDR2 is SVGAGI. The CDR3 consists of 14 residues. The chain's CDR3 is CASSRRLASDTQYF. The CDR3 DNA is TGTGCCAGCAGCAGACGACTAGCGTCGGATACGCAGTATTTT.

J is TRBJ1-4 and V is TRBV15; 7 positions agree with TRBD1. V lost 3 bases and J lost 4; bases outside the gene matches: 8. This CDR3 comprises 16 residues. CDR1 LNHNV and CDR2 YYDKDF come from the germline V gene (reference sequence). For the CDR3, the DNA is TGTGCCACCAGCAGGCCCGGGACAGCCGGTAATGAAAAACTGTTTTTT. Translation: CATSRPGTAGNEKLFF. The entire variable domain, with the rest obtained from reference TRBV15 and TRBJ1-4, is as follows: DAMVIQNPRYQVTQFGKPVTLSCSQTLNHNVMYWYQQKSSQAPKLLFHYYDKDFNNEADTPDNFQSRRPNTSFCFLDIRSPGLGDTAMYLCATSRPGTAGNEKLFFGSGTQLSVL.

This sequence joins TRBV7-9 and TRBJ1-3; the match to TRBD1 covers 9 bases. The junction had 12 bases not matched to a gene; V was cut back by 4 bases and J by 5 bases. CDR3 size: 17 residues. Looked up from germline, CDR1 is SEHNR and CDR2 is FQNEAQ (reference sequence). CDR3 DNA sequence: TGTGCCAGCAGCTCCTTCGCGACCGGGACAGGGAGAAACACCATATATTTT. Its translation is CASSSFATGTGRNTIYF. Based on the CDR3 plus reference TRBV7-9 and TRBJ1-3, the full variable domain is DTGVSQNPRHKITKRGQNVTFRCDPISEHNRLYWYRQTLGQGPEFLTYFQNEAQLEKSRLLSDRFSAERPKGSFSTLEIQRTEQGDSAMYLCASSSFATGTGRNTIYFGEGSWLTVV.

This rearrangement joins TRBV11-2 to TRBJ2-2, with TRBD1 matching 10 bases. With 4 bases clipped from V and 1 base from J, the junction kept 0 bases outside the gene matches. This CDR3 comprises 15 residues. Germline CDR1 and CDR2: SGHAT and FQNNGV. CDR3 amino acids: CASSWDRGNTGELFF. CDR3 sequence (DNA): TGTGCCAGCAGCTGGGACAGGGGGAACACCGGGGAGCTGTTTTTT.

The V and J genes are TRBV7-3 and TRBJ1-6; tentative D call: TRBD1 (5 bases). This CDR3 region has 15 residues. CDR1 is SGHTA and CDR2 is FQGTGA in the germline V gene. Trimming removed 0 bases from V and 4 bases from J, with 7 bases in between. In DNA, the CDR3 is TGTGCCAGCAGCTTAACAGCAGGGTATAATTCACCCCTCCACTTT. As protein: CASSLTAGYNSPLHF.

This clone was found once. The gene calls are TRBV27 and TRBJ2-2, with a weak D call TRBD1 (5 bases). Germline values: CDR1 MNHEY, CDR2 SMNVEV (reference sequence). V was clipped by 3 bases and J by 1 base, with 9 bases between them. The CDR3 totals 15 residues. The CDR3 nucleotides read TGTGCCAGCAGTTTGACAGACTTGAACACCGGGGAGCTGTTTTTT. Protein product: CASSLTDLNTGELFF.

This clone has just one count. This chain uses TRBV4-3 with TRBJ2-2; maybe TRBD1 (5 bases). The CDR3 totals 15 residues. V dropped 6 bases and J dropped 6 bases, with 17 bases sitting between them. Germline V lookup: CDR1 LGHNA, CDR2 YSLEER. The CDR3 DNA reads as TGCGCCAGCAGACGAAACACACAGGTATCCGGGGAGCTGTTTTTT. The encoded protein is CASRRNTQVSGELFF.

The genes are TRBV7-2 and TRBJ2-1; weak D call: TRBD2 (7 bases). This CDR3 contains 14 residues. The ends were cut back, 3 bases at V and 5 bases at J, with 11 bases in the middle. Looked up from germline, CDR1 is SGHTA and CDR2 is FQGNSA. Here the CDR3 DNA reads TGTGCCAGCAGCTTTCCGGGGGGCGACAATGAGCAGTTCTTC. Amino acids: CASSFPGGDNEQFF.

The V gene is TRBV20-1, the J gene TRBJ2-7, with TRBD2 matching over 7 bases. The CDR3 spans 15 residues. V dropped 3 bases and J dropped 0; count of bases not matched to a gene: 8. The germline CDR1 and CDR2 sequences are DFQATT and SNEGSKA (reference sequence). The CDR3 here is CSASIGGGYSYEQYF. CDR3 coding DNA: TGCAGTGCTAGTATTGGGGGGGGATACTCCTACGAGCAGTACTTC.

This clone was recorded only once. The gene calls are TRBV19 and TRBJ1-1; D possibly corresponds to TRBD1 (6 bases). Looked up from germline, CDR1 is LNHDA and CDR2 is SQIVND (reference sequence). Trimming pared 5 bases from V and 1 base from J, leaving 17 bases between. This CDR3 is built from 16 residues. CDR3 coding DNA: TGTGCCAGTAGTTTGATGCAAAGGGGGGGGAACACTGAAGCTTTCTTT. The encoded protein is CASSLMQRGGNTEAFF.

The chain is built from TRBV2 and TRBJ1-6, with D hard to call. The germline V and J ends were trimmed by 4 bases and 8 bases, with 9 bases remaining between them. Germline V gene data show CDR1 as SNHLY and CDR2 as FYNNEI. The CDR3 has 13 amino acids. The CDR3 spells CASSVYRDSPLHF. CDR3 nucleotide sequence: TGTGCCAGCAGTGTTTACAGAGATTCACCCCTCCACTTT.

CDR3 in amino acids: CASSVQGASGGYTF. Here the CDR3 DNA reads TGTGCCAGCAGCGTACAGGGGGCAAGTGGTGGCTACACCTTC. V gene TRBV3-1 (or the pseudogene TRBV3-2) combines with J gene TRBJ1-2, with 9 bases aligning to TRBD1. The J segment lost 7 bases and the V segment lost 5 bases, leaving 8 bases of the junction unmatched. The CDR3 runs 14 residues. Germline loops: CDR1 LGHDT, CDR2 YNNKEL (reference sequence).

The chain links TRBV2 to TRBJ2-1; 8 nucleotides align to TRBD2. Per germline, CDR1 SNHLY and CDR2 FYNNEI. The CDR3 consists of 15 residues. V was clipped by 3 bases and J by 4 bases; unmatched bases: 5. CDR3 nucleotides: TGTGCCAGCAGTGAGGCGGGAGGATCGTACAATGAGCAGTTCTTC. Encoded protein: CASSEAGGSYNEQFF.

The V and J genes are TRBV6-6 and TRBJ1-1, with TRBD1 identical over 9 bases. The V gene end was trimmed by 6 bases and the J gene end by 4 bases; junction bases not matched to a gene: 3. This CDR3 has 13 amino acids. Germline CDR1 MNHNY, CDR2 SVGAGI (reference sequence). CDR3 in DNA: TGTGCCAGCAGCTGGGACAGGGTCACTGAAGCTTTCTTT. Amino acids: CASSWDRVTEAFF.

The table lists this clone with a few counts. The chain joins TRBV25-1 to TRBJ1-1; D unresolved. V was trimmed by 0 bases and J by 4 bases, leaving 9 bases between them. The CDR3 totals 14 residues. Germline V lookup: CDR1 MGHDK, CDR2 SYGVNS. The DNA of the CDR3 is TGTGCCAGCAGTGAATATCAGGAAGGCACTGAAGCTTTCTTT. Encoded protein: CASSEYQEGTEAFF.

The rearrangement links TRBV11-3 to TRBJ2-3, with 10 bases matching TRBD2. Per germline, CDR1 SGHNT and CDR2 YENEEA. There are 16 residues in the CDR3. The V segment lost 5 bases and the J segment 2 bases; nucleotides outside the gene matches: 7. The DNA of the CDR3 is TGTGCCAGCAGCCTATCACTAGCGGGGCCCACAGATACGCAGTATTTT. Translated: CASSLSLAGPTDTQYF.